One T cell receptor (beta chain) is described in this entry. Its antigen is unidentified. The germline gives CDR1 SGHRS, CDR2 YFSETQ. This CDR3 region has 14 residues. The germline V and J ends were trimmed by 2 bases and 5 bases, with 13 bases remaining between them. The Oncomine TCR Beta short-read assay was what sequenced the DNA obtained from cultured CD4+ T cells. TCRdb itself ran the PCR reads through MiXCR, one entry per CDR3 protein. The sample comprises over 15,000 distinct CDR3 sequences, 35% to 50% of which are singletons, and approximately 5.6% rests with the top ten. This record comes from a study of vaccination and CD4 T cells after COVID-19. Overall study results and limits: Convalescent patients' median share of reactive clones seen only post-vaccination was 70% to 90%.

The treatment: approximately 9-day PBMC culture with coronavirus spike peptide pools or control peptides (ViraFEST assay). Sample: CD4+ T cells from blood, cultured in vitro, taken before SARS-CoV-2 vaccination. The receptor was isolated from a human donor who had recovered from COVID-19. The gene calls are TRBV5-1 and TRBJ2-5; D is uncertain. The CDR3 region is CASSFWVAQETQYF. The CDR3, as DNA: TGCGCCAGCAGCTTTTGGGTAGCACAGGAGACCCAGTACTTC.